This T cell receptor (beta chain) came from a study of cytomegalovirus exposure and HLA in healthy donors. Germline V gene sequence: CDR1 MNHEY, CDR2 SMNVEV (reference sequence). The CDR3 consists of 14 residues. Unmatched junction bases numbered 4, after V lost 6 bases and J lost 2 bases. Primers for the PCR totalled 60 Vbeta and 13 Jbeta. Measured with immunoSEQ multiplex PCR; TCRdb has only the in-frame clones, and not every one. The table has 150,000 to 200,000 clones, approximately 80% seen once. V and J are TRBV27 and TRBJ2-1; TRBD1 matches at 7 bases. Input material: PBMCs. The source of this sequence is a female donor in good health and CMV-seronegative. CDR3 DNA: TGTGCCAGCAGCGACAGGGCAGCCTACAATGAGCAGTTCTTC. Amino acid sequence: CASSDRAAYNEQFF.